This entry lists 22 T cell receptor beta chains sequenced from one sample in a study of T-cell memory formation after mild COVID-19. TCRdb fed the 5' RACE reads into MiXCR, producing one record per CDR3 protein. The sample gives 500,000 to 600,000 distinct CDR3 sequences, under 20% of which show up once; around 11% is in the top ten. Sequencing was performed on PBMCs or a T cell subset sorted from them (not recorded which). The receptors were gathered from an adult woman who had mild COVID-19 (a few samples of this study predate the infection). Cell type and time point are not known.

The CDR3 DNA reads TGCAGTGCTAGAGTACGGGCTCGAGGGGTGAACACTGAAGCTTTCTTT. Its translation is CSARVRARGVNTEAFF. This rearrangement joins TRBV20-1 to TRBJ1-1; D possibly corresponds to TRBD1 (5 bases). CDR1 is DFQATT, CDR2 SNEGSKA, per germline (reference sequence). The CDR3 consists of 16 residues. Trimming removed 1 base at V and 0 bases at J, with 15 bases between.

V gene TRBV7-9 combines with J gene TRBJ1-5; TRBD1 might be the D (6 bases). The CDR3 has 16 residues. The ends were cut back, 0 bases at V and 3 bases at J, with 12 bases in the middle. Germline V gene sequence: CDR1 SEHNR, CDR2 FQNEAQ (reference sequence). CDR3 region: CASSLALGDNNQPQHF. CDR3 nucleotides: TGTGCCAGCAGCTTAGCGCTTGGGGACAACAATCAGCCCCAGCATTTT.

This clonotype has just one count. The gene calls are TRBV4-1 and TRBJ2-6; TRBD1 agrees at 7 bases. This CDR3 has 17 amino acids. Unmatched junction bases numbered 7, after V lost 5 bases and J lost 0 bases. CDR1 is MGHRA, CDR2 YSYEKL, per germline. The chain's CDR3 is CASSGRDSLSGANVLTF. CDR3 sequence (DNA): TGCGCCAGCAGCGGCCGGGACAGCCTCTCTGGGGCCAACGTCCTGACTTTC.

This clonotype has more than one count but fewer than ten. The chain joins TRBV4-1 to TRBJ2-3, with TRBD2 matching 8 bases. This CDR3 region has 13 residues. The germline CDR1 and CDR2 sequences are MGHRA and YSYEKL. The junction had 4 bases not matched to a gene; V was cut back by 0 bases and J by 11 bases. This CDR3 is CASSQDPAGGQYF. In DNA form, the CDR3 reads TGCGCCAGCAGCCAAGATCCGGCGGGGGGGCAGTATTTT.

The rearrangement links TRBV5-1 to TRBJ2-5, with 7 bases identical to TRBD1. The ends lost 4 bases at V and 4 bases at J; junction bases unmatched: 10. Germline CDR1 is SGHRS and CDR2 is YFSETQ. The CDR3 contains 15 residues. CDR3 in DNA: TGCGCCAGCAGCACCCGACAGGGAGTGGCAGAGACCCAGTACTTC. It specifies CASSTRQGVAETQYF.

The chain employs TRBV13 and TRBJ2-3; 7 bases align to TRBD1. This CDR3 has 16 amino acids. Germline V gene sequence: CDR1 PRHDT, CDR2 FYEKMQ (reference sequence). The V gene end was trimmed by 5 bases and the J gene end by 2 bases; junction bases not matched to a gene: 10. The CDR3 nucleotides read TGTGCCAGCAGCATGCGACAGGGCCCCCTCACAGATACGCAGTATTTT. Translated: CASSMRQGPLTDTQYF.

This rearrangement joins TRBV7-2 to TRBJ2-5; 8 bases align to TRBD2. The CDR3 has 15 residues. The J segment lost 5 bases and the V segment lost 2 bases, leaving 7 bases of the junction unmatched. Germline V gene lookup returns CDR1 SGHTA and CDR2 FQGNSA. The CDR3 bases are TGTGCCAGCAGCTTAAGCCTAGCGGGTAGTGAGACCCAGTACTTC. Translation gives CASSLSLAGSETQYF.

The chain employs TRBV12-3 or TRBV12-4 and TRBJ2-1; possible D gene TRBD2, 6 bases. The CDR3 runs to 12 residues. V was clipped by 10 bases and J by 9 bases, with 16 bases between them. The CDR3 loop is CATGVTEAEQFF. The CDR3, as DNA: TGTGCCACGGGGGTTACCGAGGCTGAGCAGTTCTTC.

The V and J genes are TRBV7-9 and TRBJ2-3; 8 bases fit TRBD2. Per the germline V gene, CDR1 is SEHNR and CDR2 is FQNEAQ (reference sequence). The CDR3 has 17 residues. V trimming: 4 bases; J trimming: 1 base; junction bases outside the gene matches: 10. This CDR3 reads CASSSPSLSGGTDTQYF. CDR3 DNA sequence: TGTGCCAGCAGCTCCCCGTCGCTTAGCGGGGGCACAGATACGCAGTATTTT.

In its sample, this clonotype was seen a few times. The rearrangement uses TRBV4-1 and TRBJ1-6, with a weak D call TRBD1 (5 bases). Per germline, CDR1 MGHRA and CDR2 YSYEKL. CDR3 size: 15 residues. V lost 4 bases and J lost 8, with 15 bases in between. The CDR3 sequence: CASSPEEGAYSPLHF. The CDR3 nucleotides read TGCGCCAGCAGCCCAGAGGAAGGGGCTTATTCACCCCTCCACTTT.

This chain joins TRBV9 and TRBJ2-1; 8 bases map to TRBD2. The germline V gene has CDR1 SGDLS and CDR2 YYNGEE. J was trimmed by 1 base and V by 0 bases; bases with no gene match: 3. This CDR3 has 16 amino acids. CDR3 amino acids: CASSVVGGGSYNEQFF. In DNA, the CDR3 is TGTGCCAGCAGCGTAGTGGGCGGGGGGTCCTACAATGAGCAGTTCTTC.

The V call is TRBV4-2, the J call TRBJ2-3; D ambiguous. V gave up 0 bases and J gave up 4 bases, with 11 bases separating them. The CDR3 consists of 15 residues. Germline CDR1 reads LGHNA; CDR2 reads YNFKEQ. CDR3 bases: TGTGCCAGCAGCCAAGATAGTAGCAAAGCAGATACGCAGTATTTT. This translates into CASSQDSSKADTQYF.

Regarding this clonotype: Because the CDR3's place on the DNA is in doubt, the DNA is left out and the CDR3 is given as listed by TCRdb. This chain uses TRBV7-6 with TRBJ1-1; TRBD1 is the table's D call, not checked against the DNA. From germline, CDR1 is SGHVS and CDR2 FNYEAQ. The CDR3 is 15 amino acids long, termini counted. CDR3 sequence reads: CASSAWGQGNTEALF.

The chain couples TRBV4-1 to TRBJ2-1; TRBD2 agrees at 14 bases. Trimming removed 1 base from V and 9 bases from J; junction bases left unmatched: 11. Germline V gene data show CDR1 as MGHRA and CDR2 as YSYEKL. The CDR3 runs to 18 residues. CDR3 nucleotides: TGCGCCAGCAGCCAAGGACTAGCGGGGGGGCTACCTAGATCTGAGCAGTTCTTC. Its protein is CASSQGLAGGLPRSEQFF.

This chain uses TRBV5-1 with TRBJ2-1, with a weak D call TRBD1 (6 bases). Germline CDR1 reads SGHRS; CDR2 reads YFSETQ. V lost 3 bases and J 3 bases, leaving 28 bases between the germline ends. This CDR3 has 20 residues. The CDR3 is CASSYVQGFGTKAYYNEQFF. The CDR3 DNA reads TGCGCCAGCAGCTACGTACAGGGCTTCGGAACTAAGGCCTACTACAATGAGCAGTTCTTC.

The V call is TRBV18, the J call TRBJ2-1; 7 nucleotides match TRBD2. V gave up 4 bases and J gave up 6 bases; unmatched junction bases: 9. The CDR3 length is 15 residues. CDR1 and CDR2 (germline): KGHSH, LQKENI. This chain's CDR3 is CASSQRTRLANEQFF. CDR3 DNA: TGTGCCAGCTCACAACGGACTAGGCTTGCCAATGAGCAGTTCTTC.

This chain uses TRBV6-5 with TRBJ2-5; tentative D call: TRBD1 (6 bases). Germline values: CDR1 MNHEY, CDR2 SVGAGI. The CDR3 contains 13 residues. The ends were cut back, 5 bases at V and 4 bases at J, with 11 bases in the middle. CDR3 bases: TGTGCCAGCAGTACTGGGGGCAGAGAGACCCAGTACTTC. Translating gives CASSTGGRETQYF.

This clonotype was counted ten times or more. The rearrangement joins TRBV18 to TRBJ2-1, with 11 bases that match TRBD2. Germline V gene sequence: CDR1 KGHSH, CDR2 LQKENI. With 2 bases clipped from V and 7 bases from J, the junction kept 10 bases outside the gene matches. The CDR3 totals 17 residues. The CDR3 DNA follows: TGTGCCAGCTCACCATCCCTGACTAGCGGGATTAGGAATGAGCAGTTCTTC. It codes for CASSPSLTSGIRNEQFF.

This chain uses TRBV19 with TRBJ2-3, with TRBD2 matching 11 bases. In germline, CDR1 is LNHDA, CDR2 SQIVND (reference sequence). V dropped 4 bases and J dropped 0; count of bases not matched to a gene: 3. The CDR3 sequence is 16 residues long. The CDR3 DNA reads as TGTGCCAGTAGTAAACGGACTAGCGGGAGCACAGATACGCAGTATTTT. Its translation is CASSKRTSGSTDTQYF.

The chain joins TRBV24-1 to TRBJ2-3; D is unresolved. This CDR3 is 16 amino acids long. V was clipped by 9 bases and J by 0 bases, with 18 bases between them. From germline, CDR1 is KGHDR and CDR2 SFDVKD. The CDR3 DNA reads TGTGCCACCCCGGCGACCGTAGTTTTGAGCACAGATACGCAGTATTTT. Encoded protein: CATPATVVLSTDTQYF.

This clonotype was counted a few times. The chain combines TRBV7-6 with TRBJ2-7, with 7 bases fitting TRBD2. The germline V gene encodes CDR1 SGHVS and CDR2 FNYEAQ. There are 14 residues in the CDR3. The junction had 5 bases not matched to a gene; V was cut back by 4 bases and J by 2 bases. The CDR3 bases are TGTGCCAGCAGCTCTAGCGGAGGCACCTACGAGCAGTACTTC. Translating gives CASSSSGGTYEQYF.

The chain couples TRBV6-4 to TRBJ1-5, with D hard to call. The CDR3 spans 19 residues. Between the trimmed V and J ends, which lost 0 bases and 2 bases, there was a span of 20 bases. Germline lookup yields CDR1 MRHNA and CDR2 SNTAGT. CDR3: CASSDSRPAGWMGNQPQHF. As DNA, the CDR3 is TGTGCCAGCAGTGACTCGAGGCCCGCAGGCTGGATGGGCAATCAGCCCCAGCATTTT.